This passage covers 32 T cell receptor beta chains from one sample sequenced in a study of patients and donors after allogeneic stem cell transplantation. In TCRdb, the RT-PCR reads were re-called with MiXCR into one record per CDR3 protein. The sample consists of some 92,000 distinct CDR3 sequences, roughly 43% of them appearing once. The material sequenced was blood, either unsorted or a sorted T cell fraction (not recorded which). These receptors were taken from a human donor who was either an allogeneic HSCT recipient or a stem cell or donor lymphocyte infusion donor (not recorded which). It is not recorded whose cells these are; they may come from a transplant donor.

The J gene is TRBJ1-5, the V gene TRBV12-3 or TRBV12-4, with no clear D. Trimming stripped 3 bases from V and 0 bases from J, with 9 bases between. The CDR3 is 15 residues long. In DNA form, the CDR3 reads TGTGCCAGCAGTTTCAGAGCCTCTAGCAATCAGCCCCAGCATTTT. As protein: CASSFRASSNQPQHF.

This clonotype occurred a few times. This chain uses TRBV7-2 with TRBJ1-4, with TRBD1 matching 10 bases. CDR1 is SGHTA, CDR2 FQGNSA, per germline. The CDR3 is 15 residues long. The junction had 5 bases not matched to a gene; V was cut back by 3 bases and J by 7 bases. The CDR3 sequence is CASSFRQGAPEKLFF. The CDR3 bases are TGTGCCAGCAGCTTCCGACAGGGGGCGCCTGAAAAACTGTTTTTT. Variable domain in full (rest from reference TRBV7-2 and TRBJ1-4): GAGVSQSPSNKVTEKGKDVELRCDPISGHTALYWYRQSLGQGLEFLIYFQGNSAPDKSGLPSDRFSAERTGGSVSTLTIQRTQQEDSAVYLCASSFRQGAPEKLFFGSGTQLSVL.

This CDR3 is CASSLEGRKAFF. The CDR3, as DNA: TGTGCCAGCAGCTTGGAAGGCCGGAAAGCTTTCTTT. The rearrangement links TRBV5-6 to TRBJ1-1; no clear D gene. CDR3 length equals 12 residues. The germline gives CDR1 SGHDT, CDR2 YYEEEE. V was trimmed by 0 bases and J by 9 bases, leaving 9 bases between them.

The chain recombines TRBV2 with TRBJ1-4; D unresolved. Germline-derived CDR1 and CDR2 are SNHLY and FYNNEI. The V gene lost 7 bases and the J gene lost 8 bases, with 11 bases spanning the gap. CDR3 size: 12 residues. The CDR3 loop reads CASTRGPEKLFF. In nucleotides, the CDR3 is TGTGCCAGCACCAGAGGACCGGAAAAACTGTTTTTT. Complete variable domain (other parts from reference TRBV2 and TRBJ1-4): EPEVTQTPSHQVTQMGQEVILRCVPISNHLYFYWYRQILGQKVEFLVSFYNNEISEKSEIFDDQFSVERPDGSNFTLKIRSTKLEDSAMYFCASTRGPEKLFFGSGTQLSVL.

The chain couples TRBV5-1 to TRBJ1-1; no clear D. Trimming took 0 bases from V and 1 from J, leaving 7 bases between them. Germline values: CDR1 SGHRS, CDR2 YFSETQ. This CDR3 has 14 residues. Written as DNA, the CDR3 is TGCGCCAGCAGCTTGGTGTCCTCGAACACTGAAGCTTTCTTT. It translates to CASSLVSSNTEAFF.

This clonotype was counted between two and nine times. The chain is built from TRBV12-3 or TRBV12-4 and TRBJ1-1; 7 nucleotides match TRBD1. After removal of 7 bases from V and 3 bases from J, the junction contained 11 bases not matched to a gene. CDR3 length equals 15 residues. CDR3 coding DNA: TGTGCCAGCACCGCCGAACAGGGGAAGGACACTGAAGCTTTCTTT. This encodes CASTAEQGKDTEAFF.

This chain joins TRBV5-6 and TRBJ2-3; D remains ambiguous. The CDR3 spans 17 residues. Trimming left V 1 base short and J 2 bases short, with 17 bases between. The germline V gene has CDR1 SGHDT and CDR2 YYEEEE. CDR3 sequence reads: CASSLLGPYAPTDTQYF. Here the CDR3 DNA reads TGTGCCAGCAGCTTGCTCGGACCCTATGCCCCCACAGATACGCAGTATTTT. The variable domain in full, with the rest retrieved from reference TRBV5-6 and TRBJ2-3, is DAGVTQSPTHLIKTRGQQVTLRCSPKSGHDTVSWYQQALGQGPQFIFQYYEEEERQRGNFPDRFSGHQFPNYSSELNVNALLLGDSALYLCASSLLGPYAPTDTQYFGPGTRLTVL.

CDR3 DNA sequence: TGTGCCAGCAGCTCAGAGTATGAGCAGTTCTTC. Protein: CASSSEYEQFF. The chain links TRBV7-9 to TRBJ2-1; no clear D gene. V was pared by 4 bases and J by 8 bases, with 6 bases between. Germline V gene lookup returns CDR1 SEHNR and CDR2 FQNEAQ (reference sequence). CDR3 size: 11 residues.

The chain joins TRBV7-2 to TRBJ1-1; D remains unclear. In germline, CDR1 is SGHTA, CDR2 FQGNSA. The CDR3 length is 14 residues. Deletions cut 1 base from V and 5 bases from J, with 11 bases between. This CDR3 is CASSLEGRRTEAFF. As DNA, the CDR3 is TGTGCCAGCAGCTTAGAAGGGCGGCGGACTGAAGCTTTCTTT.

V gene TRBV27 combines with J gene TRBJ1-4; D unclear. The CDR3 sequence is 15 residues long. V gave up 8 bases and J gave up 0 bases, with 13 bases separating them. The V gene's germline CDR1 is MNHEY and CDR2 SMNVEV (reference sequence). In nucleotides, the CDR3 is TGTGCCAGCGGTCCCTTTCCTGCAACTAATGAAAAACTGTTTTTT. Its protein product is CASGPFPATNEKLFF.

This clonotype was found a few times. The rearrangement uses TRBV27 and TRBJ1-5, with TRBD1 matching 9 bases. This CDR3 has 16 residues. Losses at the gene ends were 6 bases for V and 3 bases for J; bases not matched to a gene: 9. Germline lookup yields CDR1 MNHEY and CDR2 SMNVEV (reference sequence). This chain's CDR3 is CASRYRGRLYNQPQHF. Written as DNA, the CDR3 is TGTGCCAGCAGGTACAGGGGGCGGTTATACAATCAGCCCCAGCATTTT.

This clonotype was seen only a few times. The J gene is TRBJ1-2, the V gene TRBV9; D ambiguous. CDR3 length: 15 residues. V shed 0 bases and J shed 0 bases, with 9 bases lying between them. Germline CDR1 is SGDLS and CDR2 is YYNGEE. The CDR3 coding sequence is TGTGCCAGCAGCGTAGTGCCGGATACTAACTATGGCTACACCTTC. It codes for CASSVVPDTNYGYTF.

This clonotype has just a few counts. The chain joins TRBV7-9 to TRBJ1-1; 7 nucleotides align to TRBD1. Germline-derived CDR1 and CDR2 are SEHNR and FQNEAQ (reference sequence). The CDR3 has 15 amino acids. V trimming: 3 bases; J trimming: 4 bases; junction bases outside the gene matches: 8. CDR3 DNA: TGTGCCAGCAGCTTCCTAACAGGGGAGGCCACTGAAGCTTTCTTT. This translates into CASSFLTGEATEAFF.

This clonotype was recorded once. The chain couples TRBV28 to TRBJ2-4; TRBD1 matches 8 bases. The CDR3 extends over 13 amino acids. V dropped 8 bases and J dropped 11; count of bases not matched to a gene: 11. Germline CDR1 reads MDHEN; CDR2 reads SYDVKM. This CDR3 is CASGRGQGLVQYF. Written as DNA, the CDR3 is TGTGCCAGCGGACGAGGACAGGGCTTGGTTCAGTACTTC.

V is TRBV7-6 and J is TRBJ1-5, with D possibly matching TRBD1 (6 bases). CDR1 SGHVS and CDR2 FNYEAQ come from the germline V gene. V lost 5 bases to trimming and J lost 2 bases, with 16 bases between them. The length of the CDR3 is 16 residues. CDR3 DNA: TGTGCCAGCAGCCTATCTCAGGGGTGGGGCAATCAGCCCCAGCATTTT. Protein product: CASSLSQGWGNQPQHF.

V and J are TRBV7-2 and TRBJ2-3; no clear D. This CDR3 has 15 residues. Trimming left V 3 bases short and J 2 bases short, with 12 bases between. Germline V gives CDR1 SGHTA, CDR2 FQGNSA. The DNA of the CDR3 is TGTGCCAGCAGCTTTGTAACCCGTCTCACAGATACGCAGTATTTT. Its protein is CASSFVTRLTDTQYF.

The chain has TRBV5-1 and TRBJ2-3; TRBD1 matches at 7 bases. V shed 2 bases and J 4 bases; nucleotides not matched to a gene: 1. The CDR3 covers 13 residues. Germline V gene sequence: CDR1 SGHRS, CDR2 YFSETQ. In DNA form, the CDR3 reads TGCGCCAGCAGCTTAGACAGGGCAGATACGCAGTATTTT. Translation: CASSLDRADTQYF.

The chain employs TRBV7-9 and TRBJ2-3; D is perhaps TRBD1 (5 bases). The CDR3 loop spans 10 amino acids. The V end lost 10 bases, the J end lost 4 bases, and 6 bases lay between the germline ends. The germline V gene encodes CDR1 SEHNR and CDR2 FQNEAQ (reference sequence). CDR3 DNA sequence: TGTGCCACCAGGGCAGATACGCAGTATTTT. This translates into CATRADTQYF.

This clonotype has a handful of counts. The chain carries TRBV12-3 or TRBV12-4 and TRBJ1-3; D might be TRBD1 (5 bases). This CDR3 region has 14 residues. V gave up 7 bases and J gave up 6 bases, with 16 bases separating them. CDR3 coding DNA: TGTGCCAGCACCCCGGTCGGGGGTTTAAACACCATATATTTT. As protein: CASTPVGGLNTIYF.

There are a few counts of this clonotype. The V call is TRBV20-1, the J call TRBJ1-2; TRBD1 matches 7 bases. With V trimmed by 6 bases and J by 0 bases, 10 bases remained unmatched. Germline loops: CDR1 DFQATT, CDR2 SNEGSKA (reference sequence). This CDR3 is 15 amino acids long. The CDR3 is CSAPWDRFANYGYTF. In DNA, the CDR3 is TGCAGTGCCCCTTGGGACAGATTCGCTAACTATGGCTACACCTTC.

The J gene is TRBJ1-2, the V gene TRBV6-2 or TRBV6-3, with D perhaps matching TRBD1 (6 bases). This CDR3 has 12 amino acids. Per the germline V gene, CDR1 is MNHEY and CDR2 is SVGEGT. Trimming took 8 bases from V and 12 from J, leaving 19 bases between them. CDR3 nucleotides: TGTGCCAGCGGGCCCCCGACAGGTCCGAACACCTTC. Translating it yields CASGPPTGPNTF.

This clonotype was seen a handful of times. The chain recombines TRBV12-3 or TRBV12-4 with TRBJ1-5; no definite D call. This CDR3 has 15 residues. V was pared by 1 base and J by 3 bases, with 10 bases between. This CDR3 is CASSLGSQVNQPQHF. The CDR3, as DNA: TGTGCCAGCAGTTTAGGAAGTCAGGTCAATCAGCCCCAGCATTTT.

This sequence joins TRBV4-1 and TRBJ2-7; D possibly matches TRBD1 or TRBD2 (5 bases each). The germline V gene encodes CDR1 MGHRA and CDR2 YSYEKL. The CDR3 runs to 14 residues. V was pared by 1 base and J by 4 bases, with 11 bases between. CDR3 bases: TGCGCCAGCAGCCAAGGGGACGGTGGGTACGAGCAGTACTTC. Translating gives CASSQGDGGYEQYF.

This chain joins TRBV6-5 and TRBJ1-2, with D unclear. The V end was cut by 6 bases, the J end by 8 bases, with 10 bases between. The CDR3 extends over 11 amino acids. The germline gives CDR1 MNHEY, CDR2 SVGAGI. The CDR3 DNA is TGTGCCAGCAGAACGGAGGGAGGCTACACCTTC. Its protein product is CASRTEGGYTF.

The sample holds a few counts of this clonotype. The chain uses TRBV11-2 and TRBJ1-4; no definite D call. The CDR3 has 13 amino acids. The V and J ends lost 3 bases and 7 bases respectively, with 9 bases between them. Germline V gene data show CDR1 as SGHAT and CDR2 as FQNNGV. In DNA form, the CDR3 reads TGTGCCAGCAGCTTGGTCGTAACTGAAAAACTGTTTTTT. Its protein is CASSLVVTEKLFF.

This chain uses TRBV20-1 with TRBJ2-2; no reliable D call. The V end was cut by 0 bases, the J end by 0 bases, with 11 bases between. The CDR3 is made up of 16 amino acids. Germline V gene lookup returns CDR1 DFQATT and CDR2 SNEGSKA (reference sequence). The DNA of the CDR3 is TGCAGTGCTAGAGATCCGCGCGGAGCGAACACCGGGGAGCTGTTTTTT. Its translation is CSARDPRGANTGELFF.

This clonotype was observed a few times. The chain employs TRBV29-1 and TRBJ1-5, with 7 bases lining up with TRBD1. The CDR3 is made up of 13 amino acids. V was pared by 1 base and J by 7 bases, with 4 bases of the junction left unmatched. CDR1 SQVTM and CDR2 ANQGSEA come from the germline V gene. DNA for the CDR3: TGCAGCGTTGAAGCGCAGGGGGGGCAGCCCCAGCATTTT. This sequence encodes CSVEAQGGQPQHF. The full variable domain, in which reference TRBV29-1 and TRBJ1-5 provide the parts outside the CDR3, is SAVISQKPSRDICQRGTSLTIQCQVDSQVTMMFWYRQQPGQSLTLIATANQGSEATYESGFVIDKFPISRPNLTFSTLTVSNMSPEDSSIYLCSVEAQGGQPQHFGDGTRLSIL.

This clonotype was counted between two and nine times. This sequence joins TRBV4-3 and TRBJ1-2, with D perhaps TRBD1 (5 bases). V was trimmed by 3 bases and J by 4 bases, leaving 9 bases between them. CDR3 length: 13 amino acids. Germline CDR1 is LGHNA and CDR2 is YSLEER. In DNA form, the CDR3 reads TGCGCCAGCAGCCAGGGGCGCGCCTATGGCTACACCTTC. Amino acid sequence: CASSQGRAYGYTF.

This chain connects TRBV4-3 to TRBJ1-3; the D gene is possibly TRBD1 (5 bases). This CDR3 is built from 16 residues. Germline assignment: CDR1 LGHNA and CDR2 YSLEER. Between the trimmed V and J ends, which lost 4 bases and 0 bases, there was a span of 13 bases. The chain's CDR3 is CASSPSQAYSGNTIYF. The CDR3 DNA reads TGCGCCAGCAGCCCCTCACAGGCTTACTCTGGAAACACCATATATTTT.

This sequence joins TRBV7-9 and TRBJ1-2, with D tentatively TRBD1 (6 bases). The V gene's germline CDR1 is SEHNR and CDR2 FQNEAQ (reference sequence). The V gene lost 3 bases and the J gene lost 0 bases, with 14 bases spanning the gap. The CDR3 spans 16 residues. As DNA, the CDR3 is TGTGCCAGCAGCTTGGAAGGACAGTTTACTAACTATGGCTACACCTTC. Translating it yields CASSLEGQFTNYGYTF.

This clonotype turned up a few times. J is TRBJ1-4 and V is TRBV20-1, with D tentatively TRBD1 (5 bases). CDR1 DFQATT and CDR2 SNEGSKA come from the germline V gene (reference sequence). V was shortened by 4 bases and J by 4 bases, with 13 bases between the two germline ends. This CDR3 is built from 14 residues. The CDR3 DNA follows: TGCAGTGCTACCCCAGGGCTGAGTAATGAAAAACTGTTTTTT. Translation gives CSATPGLSNEKLFF.

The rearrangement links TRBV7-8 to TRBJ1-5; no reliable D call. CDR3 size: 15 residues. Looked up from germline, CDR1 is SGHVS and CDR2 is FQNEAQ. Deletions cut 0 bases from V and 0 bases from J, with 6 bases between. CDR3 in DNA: TGTGCCAGCAGCTTAGCGCGCATTAGCAATCAGCCCCAGCATTTT. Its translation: CASSLARISNQPQHF.